These T cell receptor beta chains were read from a single sample in a study of blood T cells in healthy people across ages. TCRdb processed the 5' RACE reads anew with MiXCR; each CDR3 protein has one entry. The sample shows hundreds of thousands of distinct CDR3 sequences, just under 25% of them seen only once. These same records also appear under a second study, on T cells of mothers and their children.

The sample taken for sequencing was blood. The receptors derive from a boy younger than 18 in good health. The CDR3 runs from the conserved cysteine through the conserved F or W. D genes are given only for firm matches.

j_gene	d_gene	v_gene	CDR3aa
TRBJ1-2	TRBD1	TRBV4-1	CASSQGTGPDGYTF
TRBJ1-2	.	TRBV27	CASRPGDGLGYTF
TRBJ2-2	.	TRBV7-3	CASSDSFLGELFF
TRBJ2-7	TRBD2	TRBV5-6	CASSSMTSGNSYEQYF
TRBJ2-7	TRBD2	TRBV6-1	CASRSTSGRGFIYEQYF
TRBJ2-4	TRBD1	TRBV6-1	CASRQGAGNIQYF
TRBJ2-7	TRBD1	TRBV20-1	CSAYRQGSSYEQYF
.	.	TRBV21-1	CASSKDRRQGFEQYF
TRBJ2-3	TRBD2	TRBV15	CATSRDRRGSTDTQYF
TRBJ2-7	.	TRBV6-1	CASSEALWEQYF
.	TRBD1	TRBV10-3	CAIKRQGQTYEQYF
TRBJ2-7	TRBD2	TRBV9	CASSVSPGLAGDEQYF
TRBJ2-1	TRBD2	TRBV7-9	CASSPLAGGYYNEQFF
TRBJ2-7	TRBD1	TRBV9	CASSVAQGYEQYF
.	.	TRBV11-2	CACDWGYEQFF
TRBJ2-5	.	TRBV3-1	CASSPFSGQETQYF
TRBJ1-1	.	TRBV6-5	CASSYGDGLGVNTEAFF
TRBJ2-6	.	TRBV2	CASSRGHGANVLTF
TRBJ2-5	TRBD1	TRBV7-2	CASSLTHDRDGTQYF
TRBJ2-7	.	TRBV20-1	CSARQGEYEQYF
TRBJ1-1	TRBD1	TRBV7-3	CASSWTGKTEAFF
TRBJ1-4	.	TRBV2	CASRETVLDEKLFF
TRBJ2-5	TRBD2	TRBV5-1	CASSLAVREGHETQYF
TRBJ2-1	.	TRBV15	CATSRVAGSSYNEQFF
TRBJ2-4	TRBD1	TRBV2	CASSTTGLAKNIQYF
.	.	TRBV21-1	CARNPAGGWDNEQFF
TRBJ2-6	.	TRBV6-5	CASSYSKAGANVLTF
TRBJ1-6	.	TRBV9	CASSVAPENLVYNSPLHF
TRBJ2-3	.	TRBV20-1	CSAALGGAGTDTQYF
TRBJ1-4	TRBD1	TRBV6-6	CASSYRDRNEKLFF
TRBJ1-1	.	TRBV14	CASSQAGYTEAFF
TRBJ2-6	.	TRBV25-1	CASSDSAGIGSGANVLTF
TRBJ1-5	.	TRBV27	CASSLGGRDQPQHF
TRBJ2-1	TRBD2	TRBV6-2/TRBV6-3	CASSLVLQRGFSYNEQFF
TRBJ2-5	TRBD1	TRBV15	CATSIGTGGGEQYF
TRBJ2-7	.	TRBV21-1	CASSKGDRGEPYEQYF
TRBJ2-6	.	TRBV29-1	CSVLLGDGDFSGANVLTF
TRBJ1-2	.	TRBV7-9	CASSQGPEDTF
TRBJ2-7	.	TRBV10-3	CAISLTLTHEQYF
TRBJ1-4	TRBD1	TRBV5-1	CASSSSEGAHEKLFF
TRBJ1-1	.	TRBV3-1	CASSQGARGGTEAFF
TRBJ1-5	TRBD1	TRBV28	CTSSLWGQGNQPQHF
TRBJ2-5	TRBD2	TRBV7-2	CASSAGLARYQETQCF
TRBJ2-3	TRBD2	TRBV7-3	CASSSTPSGRDTDTQYF
TRBJ2-5	.	TRBV5-1	CASSLRQPQETHYF
.	TRBD1	TRBV18	CASSPQGQAYEQYF
TRBJ2-3	.	TRBV9	CASSVSVGSTDTQYF
TRBJ1-3	.	TRBV12-3/TRBV12-4	CASKPWDGSSGNTIYF